This record covers a single T cell receptor beta chain. These data originate in a study of T cells after yellow fever vaccination. The CDR3 sequence is 14 residues long. V was clipped by 2 bases and J by 2 bases, with 10 bases between them. Germline V gene data show CDR1 as MDHEN and CDR2 as SYDVKM. 5'RACE template switching generated TCR cDNA, adding a universal primer site and UMIs. TCRdb reanalysed the 5' RACE reads using MiXCR and keeps one entry per CDR3 protein. The sample records roughly 250,000 distinct CDR3 sequences, roughly 13% being singletons. Sequencing used CD4+ T cells sorted from PBMCs, obtained 45 days after the yellow fever booster vaccination. The sequence came from a man aged 30-40 years who received the YFV17D yellow fever vaccine. The chain links TRBV28 to TRBJ2-7; possibly TRBD1 or TRBD2 for D (5 bases each). CDR3 loop: CASSLSPGPYEQYF. Written as DNA, the CDR3 is TGTGCCAGCAGTTTAAGCCCGGGGCCCTACGAGCAGTACTTC.